The 11 T cell receptor beta chains given below trace back to one sample, sequenced in a study of identical twins (dated by TCRdb to the mid-2010s). Library preparation employed 5' RACE. TCRdb shows the sequencer as Illumina HiSeq 2000. TCRdb trimmed the raw reads at Q25, called clones with MiXCR and kept productive beta chains. Each CDR3 protein appears once, grouped with its most common genes and DNA. The sample table holds under 800,000 distinct CDR3 sequences, of which approximately 21% were seen once. More than 4% of the sample lies in the top ten. Another study also made use of these data, one on T cells expressing NK-cell markers.

Specimen: PBMCs. The receptors were sampled from a woman aged 18-30 years in good health.

The chain is built from TRBV18 and TRBJ2-3; D remains unclear. The V gene's germline CDR1 is KGHSH and CDR2 LQKENI. The CDR3 is 13 amino acids. Trimming pared 3 bases from V and 6 bases from J, leaving 10 bases between. The CDR3 spells CASSPPRGDTQYF. As DNA, the CDR3 is TGTGCCAGCTCACCCCCTCGAGGTGATACGCAGTATTTT.

This clonotype was detected many times. The rearrangement links TRBV12-3 or TRBV12-4 to TRBJ2-1, with a possible D match to TRBD2 (6 bases). V was trimmed by 7 bases and J by 5 bases, leaving 21 bases between them. The CDR3 spans 16 residues. CDR3 loop: CASTTFPTGTHNEQFF. In nucleotides, the CDR3 is TGTGCCAGCACAACATTTCCGACCGGGACTCACAATGAGCAGTTCTTC.

Of note for this clonotype: This CDR3 is missing its conserved last phenylalanine or tryptophan, likely due to a read error. This chain uses TRBV12-3 or TRBV12-4 with TRBJ2-1; D not certain. V lost 3 bases and J lost 9, with 9 bases in between. The CDR3 is 12 amino acids. CDR3 protein: CASSFTLGEQFL. The DNA for the CDR3 is TGTGCCAGCAGTTTTACTCTTGGTGAGCAGTTCCTC.

This clonotype was observed a handful of times. The rearrangement links TRBV29-1 to TRBJ1-2; TRBD1 is a possible D gene (6 bases). In germline, CDR1 is SQVTM, CDR2 ANQGSEA. The CDR3 runs 11 residues. The V and J ends lost 7 bases and 8 bases respectively, with 14 bases between them. CDR3 in amino acids: CSADRLGGYTF. The CDR3 nucleotides read TGCAGCGCTGACAGGTTGGGAGGCTACACCTTC. Together with reference TRBV29-1 and TRBJ1-2, the CDR3 gives the full variable domain: SAVISQKPSRDICQRGTSLTIQCQVDSQVTMMFWYRQQPGQSLTLIATANQGSEATYESGFVIDKFPISRPNLTFSTLTVSNMSPEDSSIYLCSADRLGGYTFGSGTRLTVV.

This clonotype has only a few counts. This chain links TRBV6-2 or TRBV6-3 with TRBJ2-1, with TRBD1 matching over 8 bases. The germline gives CDR1 MNHEY, CDR2 SVGEGT. J lost 9 bases, V lost 6 bases, and 16 bases had no gene match. This CDR3 contains 16 residues. DNA of the CDR3: TGTGCCAGCAGCAGGGGGCCTGGAGGGAAGGGCAGTGAGCAGTTCTTC. Amino acids: CASSRGPGGKGSEQFF.

The chain recombines TRBV12-3 or TRBV12-4 with TRBJ2-1; D might be TRBD2 (6 bases). The CDR3 runs 14 residues. Trimming shortened V by 5 bases and J by 3 bases, and 11 bases separated the two germline ends. The DNA of the CDR3 is TGTGCCAGCAGTCTTGGGACTCGCTACAATGAGCAGTTCTTC. Amino acid sequence: CASSLGTRYNEQFF.

As for this clonotype: One end of the junction does not line up with germline, which may come from a read error. The chain couples TRBV7-3 to TRBJ2-3, with TRBD2 identical over 16 bases. Germline V CDR1 and CDR2: SGHTA, FQGTGA. The CDR3 extends over 19 amino acids. Here the CDR3 DNA reads TGTGCCAGCAGCCCACCCCCGGGACTAGCGGGGGGGTGCACGGATACGCAGTATTTT. Its translation: CASSPPPGLAGGCTDTQYF.

V is TRBV12-3 or TRBV12-4 and J is TRBJ2-3; D perhaps matches TRBD1 (6 bases). The CDR3 is 20 residues long. V lost 6 bases and J lost 0, with 28 bases in between. This CDR3 reads CASSVHRTAGTMPSTDTQYF. For the CDR3, the DNA is TGTGCCAGCAGCGTGCACAGGACAGCCGGAACTATGCCTAGCACAGATACGCAGTATTTT.

This chain links TRBV4-2 with TRBJ1-6; no reliable D call. V dropped 1 base and J dropped 7 bases, with 8 bases sitting between them. The CDR3 loop spans 14 amino acids. Germline CDR1 and CDR2: LGHNA and YNFKEQ. This CDR3 is CASSQVPRNSPLHF. CDR3 nucleotides: TGTGCCAGCAGCCAAGTTCCCCGAAATTCACCCCTCCACTTT.

Only a few counts were recorded for this clonotype. The rearrangement uses TRBV20-1 and TRBJ2-1, with a tentative D call TRBD2 (5 bases). The length of the CDR3 is 16 residues. Between the trimmed V and J ends, which lost 6 bases and 0 bases, there was a span of 18 bases. CDR1 DFQATT and CDR2 SNEGSKA come from the germline V gene (reference sequence). The CDR3 DNA is TGCAGTGCCCTATTCTTGAGCGGAAGCTCCTACAATGAGCAGTTCTTC. Encoded protein: CSALFLSGSSYNEQFF.

As DNA, the CDR3 is TGCAGCGTTGAAGATCGAGAAAAAGAGACCCAGTACTTC. This encodes CSVEDREKETQYF. The rearrangement links TRBV29-1 to TRBJ2-5, with D unclear. V dropped 0 bases and J dropped 3 bases, with 8 bases sitting between them. CDR1 and CDR2 from the germline V gene are SQVTM and ANQGSEA. The CDR3 contains 13 residues.